These T cell receptor beta chains were read from a single sample in a study of PD-1 blockade in classical Hodgkin lymphoma. Method: immunoSEQ multiplex PCR; TCRdb's copy keeps in-frame clones and lacks some. In the table there are 60,000 to 65,000 clones, approximately 89% of which are singletons. Sample: peripheral blood mononuclear cells (PBMCs), taken at baseline. The receptors were sampled from a human donor with classical Hodgkin lymphoma. The CDR3 runs from the conserved cysteine through the conserved F or W. Each record gives: V gene, clone size, D gene, J gene, CDR3 DNA, CDR3 protein. D genes are given only for firm matches. Clone size is given for some rows only: seen once, a few or many times, or a class if the clone is expanded.

>TRBV4-3|NA|NA|TRBJ1-2
TGCGCCAGCAGCCAAGACCTGGGGGTCGGGGGCTACACCTTC
CASSQDLGVGGYTF
>TRBV7-2|once|TRBD1|TRBJ1-6
TGTGCCAGCAGCTTAGACGGACAGGGGTTCTATAATTCACCCCTCCACTTT
CASSLDGQGFYNSPLHF
>TRBV30|NA|TRBD1|TRBJ1-2
TGTGCCTGGAGTGAGGCGTTACTAACAGGGGCGCGGTATGGCTACACCTTC
CAWSEALLTGARYGYTF
>TRBV5-1|NA|TRBD1|TRBJ1-2
TGCGCCAGCAGCTTGGGATTTCAGGGGGCGTATGGCTACACCTTC
CASSLGFQGAYGYTF
>TRBV5-1|NA|NA|TRBJ2-7
TGCGCCAGCAGCTTGGGGAGGGGCTCCGAGCAGTACTTC
CASSLGRGSEQYF
>TRBV14|NA|TRBD1|TRBJ2-1
TGTGCCAGCAGCCAAGATCCTTGGGACAGGGACAATGAGCAGTTCTTC
CASSQDPWDRDNEQFF
>TRBV13|NA|NA|TRBJ2-7
TGTGCCAGCAGCCCCGACAGTCGTTTAACCGAGCAGTACTTC
CASSPDSRLTEQYF
>TRBV28|NA|NA|TRBJ1-6
TGTGCCAGCAGTTTCCGGGAGTATAATTCACCCCTCCACTTT
CASSFREYNSPLHF
>TRBV6-6|NA|TRBD2|TRBJ2-1
TGTGCCAGCAGTTTGCGGGGGGGGCAATACAATGAGCAGTTCTTC
CASSLRGGQYNEQFF
>TRBV7-6|NA|TRBD1|TRBJ2-1
TGTGCCAGCAGCGGACAGGGGCGGTGGTCCAATGAGCAGTTCTTC
CASSGQGRWSNEQFF
>TRBV4-2|once|TRBD1|TRBJ2-3
TGTGCCAGCAGCCAAGGGTGGACAGGGAGCACAGATACGCAGTATTTT
CASSQGWTGSTDTQYF
>TRBV7-2|NA|NA|TRBJ1-1
TGTGCCAGCAGCTTAACCCCCGGGAGCACTGAAGCTTTCTTT
CASSLTPGSTEAFF
>TRBV30|NA|NA|TRBJ1-1
TGTGCCTGGAGTGTAGAAGCAAACGCTGAAGCTTTCTTT
CAWSVEANAEAFF
>TRBV6-6|NA|NA|TRBJ2-7
TGTGCCAGCAGTTACGTCTGGGGTCGGGAGCAGTACTTC
CASSYVWGREQYF
>TRBV6-6|NA|NA|TRBJ2-1
TGTGCCAGCAGCTACTCGTTTGAGGGGAGGGGGGATGAGCAGTTCTTC
CASSYSFEGRGDEQFF
>TRBV5-1|NA|TRBD2|TRBJ2-3
TGCGCCAGCAGCCCGCGACCCGGGGGGGCCACAGATACGCAGTATTTT
CASSPRPGGATDTQYF
>TRBV2|NA|NA|TRBJ2-5
TGTGCCAGCAGTACAAGCTGGGGCTCAGAGACCCAGTACTTC
CASSTSWGSETQYF
>TRBV5-3|NA|NA|TRBJ1-1
TGTGCCAGAAGCTCCACAGGAACCGGAGGGAACACTGAAGCTTTCTTT
CARSSTGTGGNTEAFF
>TRBV27|few|NA|TRBJ1-5
TGTGCCAGCAGTTTAAAGGACCGTCAGCCCCAGCATTTT
CASSLKDRQPQHF
>TRBV30|NA|NA|TRBJ2-5
TGTGCCTGGAGTGTACTGCCCGGAGAGACCCAGTACTTC
CAWSVLPGETQYF
>TRBV5-1|NA|NA|TRBJ1-1
TGCGCCAGCAGCCACGGTACGGCGAACACTGAAGCTTTCTTT
CASSHGTANTEAFF
>TRBV29-1|NA|NA|TRBJ2-7
TGCAGCGTTGGCCCGGGCTACGAGCAGTACTTC
CSVGPGYEQYF
>TRBV11-2|NA|NA|TRBJ2-1
TGTGCCAGCAGCCCGAGGGGGGGGCAGAACAATGAGCAGTTCTTC
CASSPRGGQNNEQFF
>TRBV4-2|NA|NA|TRBJ2-3
TGTGCCAGCAGCGCAAGGGCGGACGGCACAGATACGCAGTATTTT
CASSARADGTDTQYF
>TRBV6-5|NA|NA|TRBJ2-3
TGTGCCAGCAGTTACGCCGGGTCCTGGGGCACAGATACGCAGTATTTT
CASSYAGSWGTDTQYF
>TRBV18|NA|NA|TRBJ1-3
TGTGCCAGCTCACCGCAAACAGGGCCCGGAAACACCATATATTTT
CASSPQTGPGNTIYF
>TRBV9|NA|TRBD2|TRBJ2-7
TGTGCCAGCAGCCCCCGGGTCCGGGGGGACTACGAGCAGTACTTC
CASSPRVRGDYEQYF
>TRBV19|once|NA|TRBJ2-1
TGTGCCAGTAAAGCAACGTCCTCCTACAATGAGCAGTTCTTC
CASKATSSYNEQFF
>TRBV4-3|NA|NA|TRBJ2-3
TGCGCCAGCAGCCCAGGAGGGGGGATTACAGATACGCAGTATTTT
CASSPGGGITDTQYF
>TRBV21-1|NA|NA|TRBJ1-5
TGTGCCAGCAGCTCTACCAAGGGAACAGGGGGCGGACAGCCCCAGCATTTT
CASSSTKGTGGGQPQHF
>TRBV5-5|NA|NA|TRBJ2-7
TGTGCCAGCAGCTGGGGGATAAGGACCGAGCAGTACTTC
CASSWGIRTEQYF
>TRBV4-3|NA|NA|TRBJ1-5
TGCGCCAGCAGCCAAGACAGTTCTCGGGATCAGCCCCAGCATTTT
CASSQDSSRDQPQHF
>TRBV9|NA|TRBD2|TRBJ2-3
TGTGCCAGCAGCCCAGGGACTAGCGGGGGGCCATGTTATTTT
CASSPGTSGGPCYF
>TRBV9|NA|NA|TRBJ1-3
TGTGCCAGCAGCCCTTCGGGGACGGGAAACACCATATATTTT
CASSPSGTGNTIYF
>TRBV5-6|NA|NA|TRBJ2-3
TGTGCCAGCAGCTTGGAACCCCTATCGGGAGATACGCAGTATTTT
CASSLEPLSGDTQYF
>TRBV4-3|once|NA|TRBJ2-7
TGCGCCAGCAGCCAAGCATTACCGGGACATCCCTACGAGCAGTACTTC
CASSQALPGHPYEQYF
>TRBV30|NA|NA|TRBJ1-2
TGTGCCTGGAGCGAAGGGGGGGATGGCTACACCTTC
CAWSEGGDGYTF
>TRBV19|NA|TRBD2|TRBJ2-3
TGTGCCAGTAGTAGTAGGGGAGGGACAGATACGCAGTATTTT
CASSSRGGTDTQYF
>TRBV29-1|NA|NA|TRBJ2-1
TGCAGCGTCTTCGGATGCCTTCGGAACAATGAGCAGTTCTTC
CSVFGCLRNNEQFF
>TRBV6-1|NA|TRBD1|TRBJ1-2
TGTGTCAGCAGTGAGGGGACAGGCCCTAACTATGGCTACACCTTC
CVSSEGTGPNYGYTF
>TRBV6-5|NA|TRBD1|TRBJ1-2
TGTGCCAGCAGTAGGGACAGTTATGGCTACACCTTC
CASSRDSYGYTF
>TRBV5-6|few|NA|TRBJ1-6
TGTGCCAGCAGCTTAATGGCTAATTCACCCCTCCACTTT
CASSLMANSPLHF
>TRBV28|few|NA|TRBJ1-4
TGTGCCAGCAGAGAGAGCCTGGGGAATGAAAAACTGTTTTTT
CASRESLGNEKLFF
>TRBV25-1|NA|NA|TRBJ1-1
TGTGCCAGCAGTGAATTGGGGGACACTGAAGCTTTCTTT
CASSELGDTEAFF
>TRBV10-3|NA|NA|TRBJ2-5
TGTGCCATCAGTGAGTCATTGGGGACCCTATACCAAGAGACCCAGTACTTC
CAISESLGTLYQETQYF
>TRBV19|NA|TRBD1|TRBJ2-5
TGTGCCAGTAGTGGACAGGGGGCATCAGGGACCCAGTACTTC
CASSGQGASGTQYF
>TRBV7-3|NA|NA|TRBJ2-1
TGTGCCAGCAGCTTAATGGATCATGGGGGATTTAGCTCCTACAATGAGCAGTTCTTC
CASSLMDHGGFSSYNEQFF
>TRBV30|many|NA|TRBJ2-5
TGTGCCTGGAGTGCTGGACAAGCCGGGGGGACCCAGTACTTC
CAWSAGQAGGTQYF
>TRBV4-3|NA|NA|TRBJ2-7
TGCGCCAGCAGCCAAGGTCGTGCGGTCTACGAGCAGTACTTC
CASSQGRAVYEQYF
>TRBV19|NA|NA|TRBJ2-4
TGTGCCAGTAGTACCCCGACTTCTGCCAAAAACATTCAGTACTTC
CASSTPTSAKNIQYF
>TRBV19|NA|NA|TRBJ2-7
TGTGCCAGTAGCAACCCGACCGGACGGGGCCCACTCTCCTACGAGCAGTACTTC
CASSNPTGRGPLSYEQYF
>TRBV5-8|NA|NA|TRBJ1-5
TGTGCCAGCAGCTTGGTTTTCGGGGGGGATGCATTCGTTAATCAGCCCCAGCATTTT
CASSLVFGGDAFVNQPQHF
>TRBV30|NA|NA|TRBJ1-3
TGTGCCTGGAGGGGACTGTCTGGAAACACCATATATTTT
CAWRGLSGNTIYF
>TRBV19|NA|NA|TRBJ2-2
TGTGCCAGTAGTATTTGGTCGAACACCGGGGAGCTGTTTTTT
CASSIWSNTGELFF
>TRBV6-5|NA|TRBD2|TRBJ2-1
TGTGCCATCCGGACTAGCGTGTACAATGAGCAGTTCTTC
CAIRTSVYNEQFF
>TRBV6-1|few|TRBD1|TRBJ2-7
TGTGCCAGCAGTGAAAGTGGGGACAGCTCCTACGAGCAGTACTTC
CASSESGDSSYEQYF
>TRBV7-3|NA|NA|TRBJ1-5
TGTGCCAGCAACGCGGGCTCCAATCAGCCCCAGCATTTT
CASNAGSNQPQHF
>TRBV6-4|NA|TRBD2|TRBJ2-1
TGTGCCAGCAGTGACGGGAGCGGGGCCTACAATGAGCAGTTCTTC
CASSDGSGAYNEQFF
>TRBV7-2|NA|TRBD2|TRBJ2-7
TGTGCCAGCAGCGGCGGGGGGGCCGAGCAGTACTTC
CASSGGGAEQYF